The 32 T cell receptor beta chains in this list originate from one sample, sequenced in a study of blood T cell repertoires in COVID-19. Only in-frame clones appear in the TCRdb table, and some are missing; sequencing was by immunoSEQ multiplex PCR. This sample has 300,000 to 350,000 clones, with almost 90% found just once. Sample: PBMCs or T cells enriched from blood (not recorded which). These receptors were taken from a woman under 30 with acute COVID-19.

The V gene is TRBV24-1, the J gene TRBJ2-5; no clear D. Germline V gene lookup returns CDR1 KGHDR and CDR2 SFDVKD. This CDR3 is 15 amino acids long. The V end lost 2 bases, the J end lost 1 base, and 10 bases lay between the germline ends. The CDR3 DNA reads TGTGCCACCAGTGATTCTACGCGCGCCCAAGAGACCCAGTACTTC. Protein sequence: CATSDSTRAQETQYF.

V is TRBV24-1 and J is TRBJ1-2, with D possibly matching TRBD1 (6 bases). The CDR3 length is 14 residues. Germline lookup yields CDR1 KGHDR and CDR2 SFDVKD. The V and J ends lost 3 bases and 6 bases respectively, with 13 bases between them. DNA for the CDR3: TGTGCCACCAGTGATCCCAGGGGTATCAATGGCTACACCTTC. Translating it yields CATSDPRGINGYTF.

The chain couples TRBV6-2 or TRBV6-3 to TRBJ1-1; D unclear. Germline V gene data show CDR1 as MNHEY and CDR2 as SVGEGT. Trimming took off 4 bases at V and 4 bases at J, with 16 bases between the two ends. CDR3 size: 15 residues. CDR3 nucleotides: TGTGCCAGCAGTTTTCTTTGGACTCTGAGCACTGAAGCTTTCTTT. Translated, it gives CASSFLWTLSTEAFF.

The chain couples TRBV5-6 to TRBJ2-7, with TRBD1 matching 7 bases. Germline CDR1 SGHDT, CDR2 YYEEEE. This CDR3 is built from 16 residues. The junction had 13 bases not matched to a gene; V was cut back by 4 bases and J by 3 bases. CDR3 DNA sequence: TGTGCCAGCAGCACCACCCGGGACAGCGTTTACTACGAGCAGTACTTC. Protein sequence: CASSTTRDSVYYEQYF. The whole variable domain, remainder taken from reference TRBV5-6 and TRBJ2-7, is DAGVTQSPTHLIKTRGQQVTLRCSPKSGHDTVSWYQQALGQGPQFIFQYYEEEERQRGNFPDRFSGHQFPNYSSELNVNALLLGDSALYLCASSTTRDSVYYEQYFGPGTRLTVT.

The rearrangement links TRBV28 to TRBJ1-3; 10 bases map to TRBD1. There are 15 residues in the CDR3. Germline CDR1 and CDR2: MDHEN and SYDVKM. V lost 7 bases, J lost 3 bases, and 6 bases stayed unmatched. The CDR3 sequence is CASTRQGALGNTIYF. CDR3 in DNA: TGTGCCAGCACAAGACAGGGGGCACTTGGAAACACCATATATTTT.

This chain joins TRBV4-2 and TRBJ2-1; TRBD2 matches 9 bases. The CDR3 sequence is 15 residues long. In germline, CDR1 is LGHNA, CDR2 YNFKEQ. V lost 4 bases and J lost 9; bases outside the gene matches: 10. This CDR3 is CASSPFSGSLVEQFF. CDR3 nucleotides: TGTGCCAGCAGCCCCTTTAGCGGGAGTCTTGTTGAGCAGTTCTTC.

The chain joins TRBV11-2 to TRBJ2-1, with D hard to call. The CDR3 has 15 amino acids. The V and J ends lost 3 bases and 6 bases respectively, with 15 bases between them. Germline assignment: CDR1 SGHAT and CDR2 FQNNGV. The CDR3 here is CASSFTIQQANEQFF. In DNA, the CDR3 is TGTGCCAGCAGCTTCACGATCCAGCAGGCCAATGAGCAGTTCTTC.

This sequence joins TRBV19 and TRBJ2-5; D call uncertain. The CDR3 contains 16 residues. The ends were cut back, 1 base at V and 4 bases at J, with 16 bases in the middle. The germline gives CDR1 LNHDA, CDR2 SQIVND (reference sequence). The CDR3 sequence is CASSIGAGRTTETQYF. CDR3 bases: TGTGCCAGTAGTATAGGCGCTGGCCGTACTACAGAGACCCAGTACTTC. The complete variable domain, with remaining parts taken from reference TRBV19 and TRBJ2-5, reads DGGITQSPKYLFRKEGQNVTLSCEQNLNHDAMYWYRQDPGQGLRLIYYSQIVNDFQKGDIAEGYSVSREKKESFPLTVTSAQKNPTAFYLCASSIGAGRTTETQYFGPGTRLLVL.

The genes are TRBV28 and TRBJ2-3, with TRBD1 identical over 7 bases. V trimming: 2 bases; J trimming: 4 bases; junction bases outside the gene matches: 6. The CDR3 has 15 amino acids. The germline CDR1 and CDR2 sequences are MDHEN and SYDVKM. The CDR3 reads CASSLQQGSSDTQYF. The CDR3 region has the DNA TGTGCCAGCAGTTTACAACAGGGGTCCTCAGATACGCAGTATTTT. The full variable domain, its missing parts supplied by reference TRBV28 and TRBJ2-3, is DVKVTQSSRYLVKRTGEKVFLECVQDMDHENMFWYRQDPGLGLRLIYFSYDVKMKEKGDIPEGYSVSREKKERFSLILESASTNQTSMYLCASSLQQGSSDTQYFGPGTRLTVL.

The chain has TRBV5-1 and TRBJ2-1; 12 bases map to TRBD2. Trimming at V came to 4 bases and at J to 4 bases, leaving 9 bases not matched to a gene. CDR1 is SGHRS and CDR2 is YFSETQ in the germline V gene. The CDR3 consists of 17 residues. The CDR3 DNA follows: TGCGCCAGCAGCCTGTACGCCGGGACTAGCGGGTACAATGAGCAGTTCTTC. It yields the protein CASSLYAGTSGYNEQFF.

V usage is TRBV15 and J usage is TRBJ2-7; 7 bases align to TRBD1. The CDR3 is 15 amino acids. The V gene end was trimmed by 3 bases and the J gene end by 1 base; junction bases not matched to a gene: 6. From germline, CDR1 is LNHNV and CDR2 YYDKDF (reference sequence). CDR3 sequence reads: CATSSYRGISYEQYF. The CDR3 DNA follows: TGTGCCACCAGCAGCTACAGGGGAATATCCTACGAGCAGTACTTC.

V is TRBV18 and J is TRBJ2-5, with D maybe TRBD2 (6 bases). Looked up from germline, CDR1 is KGHSH and CDR2 is LQKENI. V lost 3 bases and J 4 bases, leaving 12 bases between the germline ends. The CDR3 runs to 14 residues. The CDR3 nucleotides read TGTGCCAGCTCACCGGCGGGATTGGGAGAGACCCAGTACTTC. It is translated as CASSPAGLGETQYF.

J is TRBJ2-1 and V is TRBV12-3 or TRBV12-4, with a weak D call TRBD2 (6 bases). Trimming stripped 10 bases from V and 3 bases from J, with 13 bases between. The CDR3 contains 13 residues. The CDR3 DNA reads as TGTGCCACCCTACGGGAGAGCTACAATGAGCAGTTCTTC. Translating gives CATLRESYNEQFF.

This chain uses TRBV7-8 with TRBJ2-2; TRBD2 agrees at 7 bases. The J segment lost 4 bases and the V segment lost 6 bases, leaving 14 bases of the junction unmatched. Germline-derived CDR1 and CDR2 are SGHVS and FQNEAQ. This CDR3 comprises 17 residues. Here the CDR3 DNA reads TGTGCCAGCAGGCCTAGCCCCGGGGGGAGGGGCACCGGGGAGCTGTTTTTT. Protein sequence: CASRPSPGGRGTGELFF.

This sequence joins TRBV27 and TRBJ2-7; 11 bases are shared with TRBD2. With 5 bases clipped from V and 6 bases from J, the junction kept 12 bases outside the gene matches. Germline values: CDR1 MNHEY, CDR2 SMNVEV (reference sequence). This CDR3 has 16 amino acids. The CDR3 protein is CASSIAGTSGLTEQYF. CDR3 DNA sequence: TGTGCCAGCAGTATAGCCGGGACTAGCGGACTTACCGAGCAGTACTTC.

This chain joins TRBV29-1 and TRBJ1-1; a possible D gene is TRBD1 (5 bases). V dropped 1 base and J dropped 4 bases, with 10 bases sitting between them. This CDR3 contains 13 residues. Germline CDR1 SQVTM, CDR2 ANQGSEA. Here the CDR3 DNA reads TGCAGCGTTGAAGCAAGGAGGGGCACTGAAGCTTTCTTT. Translated: CSVEARRGTEAFF. Full variable domain (outside the CDR3, taken from reference TRBV29-1 and TRBJ1-1): SAVISQKPSRDICQRGTSLTIQCQVDSQVTMMFWYRQQPGQSLTLIATANQGSEATYESGFVIDKFPISRPNLTFSTLTVSNMSPEDSSIYLCSVEARRGTEAFFGQGTRLTVV.

The rearrangement links TRBV2 to TRBJ1-6; D not resolved. V lost 3 bases to trimming and J lost 10 bases, with 7 bases between them. CDR1 is SNHLY and CDR2 is FYNNEI in the germline V gene. The CDR3 length is 12 residues. The DNA for the CDR3 is TGTGCCAGCAGTGAGGGCCTGTCACCCCTCCACTTT. Its protein is CASSEGLSPLHF.

The chain joins TRBV4-1 to TRBJ1-1; no reliable D call. Trimming took 1 base from V and 1 from J, leaving 7 bases between them. CDR3 length: 14 residues. Per the germline V gene, CDR1 is MGHRA and CDR2 is YSYEKL. The CDR3 nucleotides are TGCGCCAGCAGCCAAGCGGTGCCGAACACTGAAGCTTTCTTT. The encoded protein is CASSQAVPNTEAFF.

The chain joins TRBV7-3 to TRBJ2-1, with 7 bases that match TRBD1. The CDR3 has 14 residues. J gave up 5 bases and V 5 bases, and 6 bases lay outside the gene matches. Germline V gene lookup returns CDR1 SGHTA and CDR2 FQGTGA. CDR3 nucleotide sequence: TGTGCCAGCAGCCTATCCGGGACAGACAATGAGCAGTTCTTC. Protein product: CASSLSGTDNEQFF.

CDR3 residues: CASSVRQGVDYGYTF. CDR3 sequence (DNA): TGTGCCAGCAGTGTAAGGCAGGGGGTCGACTATGGCTACACCTTC. This chain links TRBV2 with TRBJ1-2; 7 bases agree with TRBD1. This CDR3 is built from 15 residues. Per germline, CDR1 SNHLY and CDR2 FYNNEI. Unmatched junction bases numbered 8, after V lost 4 bases and J lost 3 bases.

The rearrangement links TRBV7-2 to TRBJ1-3, with TRBD1 matching over 8 bases. Germline CDR1 reads SGHTA; CDR2 reads FQGNSA. Losses at the gene ends were 5 bases for V and 6 bases for J; bases not matched to a gene: 6. The CDR3 extends over 14 amino acids. CDR3 residues: CASSPDRGENTIYF. For the CDR3, the DNA is TGTGCCAGCAGCCCAGACAGGGGAGAAAACACCATATATTTT.

The CDR3 protein is CASSRATEGDTQYF. The CDR3 region has the DNA TGCGCCAGCAGCCGGGCTACAGAGGGAGATACGCAGTATTTT. V usage is TRBV5-1 and J usage is TRBJ2-3, with D perhaps matching TRBD2 (5 bases). The CDR3 sequence is 14 residues long. The germline V gene has CDR1 SGHRS and CDR2 YFSETQ. V dropped 4 bases and J dropped 5 bases, with 14 bases sitting between them. The variable domain in full, with the rest retrieved from reference TRBV5-1 and TRBJ2-3, is KAGVTQTPRYLIKTRGQQVTLSCSPISGHRSVSWYQQTPGQGLQFLFEYFSETQRNKGNFPGRFSGRQFSNSRSEMNVSTLELGDSALYLCASSRATEGDTQYFGPGTRLTVL.

V and J are TRBV21-1 and TRBJ1-1; TRBD1 reflects the table's D call only, with no check against the DNA. TRBV21-1 is a recognized pseudogene. The CDR3 length is 15 residues. The CDR3, as DNA: TGTGCCAGCAGCAAAGCACCGACAATGAACACTGAAGCTTTCTTT. Translating it yields CASSKAPTMNTEAFF.

This chain connects TRBV7-3 to TRBJ2-2, with D possibly matching TRBD1 (6 bases). This CDR3 comprises 15 residues. V was pared by 9 bases and J by 2 bases, with 16 bases between. CDR1 and CDR2 from the germline V gene are SGHTA and FQGTGA. The CDR3 DNA reads as TGTGCCAGTGGAAGGATGGGGGCTAACACCGGGGAGCTGTTTTTT. Amino acids: CASGRMGANTGELFF.

The rearrangement uses TRBV7-9 and TRBJ1-2; D perhaps matches TRBD1 (5 bases). There are 16 residues in the CDR3. Germline CDR1 and CDR2: SEHNR and FQNEAQ (reference sequence). Trimming stripped 1 base from V and 3 bases from J, with 15 bases between. CDR3 bases: TGTGCCAGCAGCTTAGAGGGTGCGGGGCCCCACTATGGCTACACCTTC. This codes for CASSLEGAGPHYGYTF.

This chain joins TRBV10-3 and TRBJ1-5, with a weak D call TRBD1 (5 bases). This CDR3 contains 14 residues. Germline loops: CDR1 ENHRY, CDR2 SYGVKD. Trimming pared 6 bases from V and 5 bases from J, leaving 14 bases between. The CDR3 loop reads CAIRRDGEDQPQHF. The CDR3, as DNA: TGTGCCATCAGGCGGGACGGGGAAGATCAGCCCCAGCATTTT.

The V gene is TRBV24-1, the J gene TRBJ2-2; 9 bases are a match to TRBD1. This CDR3 comprises 16 residues. From germline, CDR1 is KGHDR and CDR2 SFDVKD. Trimming cost V 3 bases and J 5 bases; bases outside gene matches: 6. Here the CDR3 DNA reads TGTGCCACCAGTGATCGATGGACAGGGGTTACCGGGGAGCTGTTTTTT. This translates into CATSDRWTGVTGELFF.

This clone was detected only once. The chain is built from TRBV7-3 and TRBJ2-2, with 9 bases aligning to TRBD2. Germline V gene data show CDR1 as SGHTA and CDR2 as FQGTGA. Trimming removed 5 bases from V and 6 bases from J; junction bases left unmatched: 10. The CDR3 contains 16 residues. In DNA form, the CDR3 reads TGTGCCAGCAGCCTCGGACTAGCGCTGATGGCCGGGGAGCTGTTTTTT. Its translation: CASSLGLALMAGELFF.

The rearrangement links TRBV28 to TRBJ1-5; 7 nucleotides align to TRBD1. The CDR3 is 15 amino acids. Germline V gives CDR1 MDHEN, CDR2 SYDVKM. Unmatched junction bases numbered 6, after V lost 3 bases and J lost 4 bases. CDR3 nucleotide sequence: TGTGCCAGCAGTTTTGAGACAGGGAGAAATCAGCCCCAGCATTTT. This encodes CASSFETGRNQPQHF.

The chain couples TRBV9 to TRBJ1-1; D unresolved. Trimming cost V 6 bases and J 0 bases, with 15 bases left between them. CDR1 and CDR2 from the germline V gene are SGDLS and YYNGEE. The CDR3 length is 15 residues. In DNA, the CDR3 is TGTGCCAGCACCCAGCATGACAACATGAACACTGAAGCTTTCTTT. This sequence encodes CASTQHDNMNTEAFF.

The chain has TRBV6-5 and TRBJ1-2; 12 bases are a match to TRBD1. CDR3 length: 15 residues. CDR1 and CDR2 (germline): MNHEY, SVGAGI. V lost 6 bases to trimming and J lost 4 bases; unmatched junction nucleotides: 6. The CDR3 nucleotides read TGTGCCAGCAGCTTAGGGGACAGGGGGCTCTATGGCTACACCTTC. It yields the protein CASSLGDRGLYGYTF.

This chain links TRBV21-1 with TRBJ2-5; the tabulated D call, TRBD2, remains unverified against the DNA. TRBV21-1 is marked as a pseudogene. CDR3 length: 16 amino acids. This chain's CDR3 is CASSKLGASGRETQYF. Written as DNA, the CDR3 is TGTGCCAGCAGCAAATTGGGGGCTAGCGGGAGAGAGACCCAGTACTTC.